Listed here is a single T cell receptor (beta chain). J lost 7 bases, V lost 5 bases, and 6 bases had no gene match. CDR1 is SGHTA and CDR2 is FQGNSA in the germline V gene. The CDR3 has 16 residues. RNA was isolated and reverse transcribed to cDNA, the sequencing template. Produced via immunoSEQ multiplex PCR; TCRdb's table is partial and in-frame only. The sample yields 180,000 or so clones, 50% to 70% seen once. The data derive from a study of CD8+ T cells in alopecia areata. Study summary: A regimen of oral tofacitinib, 5 to 10 mg twice daily, was given to treated patients.

This TCR was recovered from a human donor with alopecia areata. Sequenced here: CD4+ T cells sorted from blood, sampled at week 0. The rearrangement joins TRBV7-2 to TRBJ2-3; 16 positions agree with TRBD2. The DNA of the CDR3 is TGTGCCAGCAGCACCGGGACTAGCGGGGGGGCAAATACGCAGTATTTT. Translation gives CASSTGTSGGANTQYF.